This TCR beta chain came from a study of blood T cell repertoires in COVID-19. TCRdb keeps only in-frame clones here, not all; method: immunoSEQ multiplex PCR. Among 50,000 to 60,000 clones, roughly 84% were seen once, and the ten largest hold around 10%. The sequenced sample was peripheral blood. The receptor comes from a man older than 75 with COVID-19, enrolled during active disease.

The CDR3 loop is CASSLLDRVVTDTQYF. CDR3 bases: TGCGCCAGCAGCCTACTCGACAGGGTGGTCACAGATACGCAGTATTTT. The V and J genes are TRBV4-1 and TRBJ2-3; 7 bases are a match to TRBD1. The germline gives CDR1 MGHRA, CDR2 YSYEKL. The ends lost 4 bases at V and 2 bases at J; junction bases unmatched: 9. The CDR3 consists of 16 residues.